Presented here are 4 T cell receptor beta chains from one specimen sequenced in a study of blood T cell repertoires in COVID-19. Clones were sequenced by immunoSEQ multiplex PCR, and TCRdb holds only the in-frame ones, with some missing. The sample lists more than 300,000 clones, approximately 89% occurring once. The material sequenced was PBMCs or T cells enriched from blood (not recorded which). These receptors were obtained from a woman between 35 and 50 years old who had been exposed to COVID-19.

CDR3 residues: CASRRDSYNEQFF. The CDR3 DNA follows: TGCGCCTCGAGGCGGGACAGCTACAATGAGCAGTTCTTC. The rearrangement uses TRBV5-1 and TRBJ2-1; tentative D call: TRBD1 (7 bases). Trimming pared 10 bases from V and 3 bases from J, leaving 14 bases between. The germline V gene encodes CDR1 SGHRS and CDR2 YFSETQ. The CDR3 contains 13 residues.

The rearrangement links TRBV11-3 to TRBJ2-1; D is perhaps TRBD2 (6 bases). The CDR3 has 15 amino acids. Trimming stripped 4 bases from V and 6 bases from J, with 16 bases between. In germline, CDR1 is SGHNT, CDR2 YENEEA. The CDR3 here is CASSSRDSAINEQFF. Here the CDR3 DNA reads TGTGCCAGCAGCTCTCGGGACTCCGCGATCAATGAGCAGTTCTTC. Filled out from reference TRBV11-3 and TRBJ2-1, the complete variable domain reads EAGVVQSPRYKIIEKKQPVAFWCNPISGHNTLYWYLQNLGQGPELLIRYENEEAVDDSQLPKDRFSAERLKGVDSTLKIQPAELGDSAVYLCASSSRDSAINEQFFGPGTRLTVL.

A few counts support this clone. The CDR3 protein is CASSLYGELFF. The CDR3 DNA is TGTGCCAGCAGCTTGTATGGGGAGCTGTTTTTT. This chain uses TRBV5-5 with TRBJ2-2; D remains ambiguous. The germline gives CDR1 SGHKS, CDR2 YYEKEE (reference sequence). The CDR3 loop spans 11 amino acids. V gave up 1 base and J gave up 8 bases, with 3 bases separating them.

V and J are TRBV6-5 and TRBJ1-2; D possibly corresponds to TRBD1 (5 bases). This CDR3 comprises 11 residues. Germline V gives CDR1 MNHEY, CDR2 SVGAGI. The V end lost 11 bases, the J end lost 7 bases, and 14 bases lay between the germline ends. This chain's CDR3 is CAPRQGSGYTF. CDR3 DNA: TGTGCCCCACGCCAGGGATCTGGCTACACCTTC.